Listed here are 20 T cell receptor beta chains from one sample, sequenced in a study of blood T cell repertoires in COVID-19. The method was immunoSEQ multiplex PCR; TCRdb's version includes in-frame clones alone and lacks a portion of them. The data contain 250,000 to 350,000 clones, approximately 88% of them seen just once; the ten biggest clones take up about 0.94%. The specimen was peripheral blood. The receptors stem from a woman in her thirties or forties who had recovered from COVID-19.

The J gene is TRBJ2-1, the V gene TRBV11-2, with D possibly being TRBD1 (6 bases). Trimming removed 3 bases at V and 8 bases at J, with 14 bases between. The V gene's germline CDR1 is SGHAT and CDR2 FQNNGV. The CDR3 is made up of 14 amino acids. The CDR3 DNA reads TGTGCCAGCAGCTTCTCCAGGGGCATGGATGAGCAGTTCTTC. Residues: CASSFSRGMDEQFF. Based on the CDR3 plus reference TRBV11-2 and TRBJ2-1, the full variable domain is EAGVAQSPRYKIIEKRQSVAFWCNPISGHATLYWYQQILGQGPKLLIQFQNNGVVDDSQLPKDRFSAERLKGVDSTLKIQPAKLEDSAVYLCASSFSRGMDEQFFGPGTRLTVL.

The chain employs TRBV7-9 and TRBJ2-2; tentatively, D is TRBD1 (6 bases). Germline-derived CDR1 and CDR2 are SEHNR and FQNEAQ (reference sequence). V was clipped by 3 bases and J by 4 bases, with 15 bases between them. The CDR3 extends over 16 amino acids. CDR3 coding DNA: TGTGCCAGCAGCTTCGGTCGGACAGAATTCACCGGGGAGCTGTTTTTT. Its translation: CASSFGRTEFTGELFF.

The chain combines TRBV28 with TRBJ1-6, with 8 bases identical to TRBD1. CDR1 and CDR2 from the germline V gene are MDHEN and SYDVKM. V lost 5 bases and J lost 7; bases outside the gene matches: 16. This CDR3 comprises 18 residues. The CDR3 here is CASSPPFFGTGSNSPLHF. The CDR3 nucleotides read TGTGCCAGCAGTCCACCCTTCTTTGGGACAGGTTCGAATTCACCCCTCCACTTT.

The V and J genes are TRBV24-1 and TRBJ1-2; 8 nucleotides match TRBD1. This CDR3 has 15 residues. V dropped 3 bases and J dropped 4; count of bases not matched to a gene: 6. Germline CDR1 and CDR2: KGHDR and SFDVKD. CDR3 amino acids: CATSDTGQGGYGYTF. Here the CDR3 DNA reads TGTGCCACCAGTGATACCGGACAGGGAGGCTATGGCTACACCTTC.

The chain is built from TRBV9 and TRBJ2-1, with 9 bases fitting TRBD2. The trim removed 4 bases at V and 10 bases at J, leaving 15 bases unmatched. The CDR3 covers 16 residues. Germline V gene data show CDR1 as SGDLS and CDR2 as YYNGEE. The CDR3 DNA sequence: TGTGCCAGCAGCCTATCGGGCAGCGGGGGGAATACGGAGCAGTTCTTC. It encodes CASSLSGSGGNTEQFF.

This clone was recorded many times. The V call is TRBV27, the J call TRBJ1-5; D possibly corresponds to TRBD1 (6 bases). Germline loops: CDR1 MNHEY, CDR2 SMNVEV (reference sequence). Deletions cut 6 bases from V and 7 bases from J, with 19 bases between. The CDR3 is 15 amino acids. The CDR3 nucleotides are TGTGCCAGCAGGTCAGGCGGGGGGCAAATCCAGCCCCAGCATTTT. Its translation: CASRSGGGQIQPQHF.

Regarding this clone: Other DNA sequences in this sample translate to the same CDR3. The CDR3 sequence: CASSPLRSTDTQYF. In DNA form, the CDR3 reads TGTGCCAGCAGCCCCTTGCGGAGCACAGATACGCAGTATTTT. This chain joins TRBV7-8 and TRBJ2-3; D remains ambiguous. This CDR3 is 14 amino acids long. V dropped 5 bases and J dropped 0 bases, with 9 bases sitting between them. Germline loops: CDR1 SGHVS, CDR2 FQNEAQ.

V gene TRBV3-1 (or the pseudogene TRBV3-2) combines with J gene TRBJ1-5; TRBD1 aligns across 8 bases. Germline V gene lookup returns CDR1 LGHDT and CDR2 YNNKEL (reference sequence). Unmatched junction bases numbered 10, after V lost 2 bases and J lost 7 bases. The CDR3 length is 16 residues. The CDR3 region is CASSQNGQGVGQPQHF. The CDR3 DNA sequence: TGTGCCAGCAGCCAAAACGGACAGGGTGTGGGACAGCCCCAGCATTTT.

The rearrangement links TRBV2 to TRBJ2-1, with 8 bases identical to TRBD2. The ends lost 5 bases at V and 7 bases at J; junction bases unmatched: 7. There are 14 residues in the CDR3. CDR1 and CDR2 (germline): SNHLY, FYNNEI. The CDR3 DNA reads TGTGCCAGCAGTTCACCCGGGACTAGGAATGAGCAGTTCTTC. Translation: CASSSPGTRNEQFF.

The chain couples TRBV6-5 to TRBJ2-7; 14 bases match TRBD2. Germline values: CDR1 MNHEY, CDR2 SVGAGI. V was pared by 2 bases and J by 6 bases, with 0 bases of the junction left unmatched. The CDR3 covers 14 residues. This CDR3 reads CASSYGTSGSEQYF. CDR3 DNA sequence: TGTGCCAGCAGTTACGGGACTAGCGGGAGCGAGCAGTACTTC.

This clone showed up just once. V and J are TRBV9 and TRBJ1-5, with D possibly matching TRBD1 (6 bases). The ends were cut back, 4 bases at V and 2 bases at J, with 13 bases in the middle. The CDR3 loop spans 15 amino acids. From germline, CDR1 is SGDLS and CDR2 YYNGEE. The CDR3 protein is CASSPTGLGNQPQHF. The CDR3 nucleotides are TGTGCCAGCAGCCCCACAGGGTTGGGCAATCAGCCCCAGCATTTT.

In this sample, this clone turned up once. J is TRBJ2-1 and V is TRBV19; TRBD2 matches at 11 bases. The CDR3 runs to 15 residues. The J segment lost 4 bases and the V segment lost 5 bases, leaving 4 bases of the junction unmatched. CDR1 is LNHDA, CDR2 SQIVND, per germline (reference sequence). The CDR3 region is CASSAGTSGYNEQFF. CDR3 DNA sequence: TGTGCCAGTAGTGCCGGGACTAGCGGATACAATGAGCAGTTCTTC.

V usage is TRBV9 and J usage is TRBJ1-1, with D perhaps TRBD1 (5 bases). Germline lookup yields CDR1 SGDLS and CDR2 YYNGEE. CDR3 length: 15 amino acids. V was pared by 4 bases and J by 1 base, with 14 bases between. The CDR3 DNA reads TGTGCCAGCAGCCCGTGGGGGGGAGCGAACACTGAAGCTTTCTTT. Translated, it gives CASSPWGGANTEAFF.

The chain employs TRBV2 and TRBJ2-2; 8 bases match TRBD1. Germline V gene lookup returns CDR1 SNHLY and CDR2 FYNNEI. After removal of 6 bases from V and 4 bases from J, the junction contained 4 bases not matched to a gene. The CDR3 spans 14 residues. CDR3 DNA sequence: TGTGCCAGCAGCAACAGGGGGGCCACCGGGGAGCTGTTTTTT. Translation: CASSNRGATGELFF.

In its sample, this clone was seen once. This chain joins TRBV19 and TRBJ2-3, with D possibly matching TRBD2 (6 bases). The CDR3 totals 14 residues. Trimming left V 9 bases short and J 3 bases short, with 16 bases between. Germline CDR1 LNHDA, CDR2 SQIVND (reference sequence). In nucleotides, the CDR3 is TGTGCCAGCCGACTGGGGGAGGTTACAGATACGCAGTATTTT. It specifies CASRLGEVTDTQYF.

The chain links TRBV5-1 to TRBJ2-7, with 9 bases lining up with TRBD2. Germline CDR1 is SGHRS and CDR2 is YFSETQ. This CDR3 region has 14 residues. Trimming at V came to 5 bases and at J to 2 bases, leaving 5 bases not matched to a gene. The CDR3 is CASRVVAGAYEQYF. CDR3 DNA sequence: TGCGCCAGCAGGGTAGTAGCGGGAGCCTACGAGCAGTACTTC.

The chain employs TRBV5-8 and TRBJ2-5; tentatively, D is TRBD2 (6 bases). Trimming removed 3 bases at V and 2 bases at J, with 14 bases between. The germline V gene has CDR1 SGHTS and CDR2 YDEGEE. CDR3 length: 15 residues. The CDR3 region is CASSSRAGSQETQYF. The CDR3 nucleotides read TGTGCCAGCAGCTCCAGGGCGGGATCACAAGAGACCCAGTACTTC.

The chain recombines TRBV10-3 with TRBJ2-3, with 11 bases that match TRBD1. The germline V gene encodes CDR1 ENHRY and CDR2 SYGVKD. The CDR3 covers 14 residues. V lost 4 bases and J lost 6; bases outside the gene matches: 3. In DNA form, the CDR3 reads TGTGCCATCAGTGTGGACAGGGGGCAGGATACGCAGTATTTT. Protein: CAISVDRGQDTQYF.

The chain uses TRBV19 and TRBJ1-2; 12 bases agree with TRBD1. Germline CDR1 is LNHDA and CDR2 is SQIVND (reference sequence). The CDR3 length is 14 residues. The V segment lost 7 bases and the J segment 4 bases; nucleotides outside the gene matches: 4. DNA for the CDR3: TGTGCCAGTACTGGGACAGGGGGCCTCTATGGCTACACCTTC. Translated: CASTGTGGLYGYTF.

As DNA, the CDR3 is TGTGCCAGCAACCCCCCGGGACAGTCAACTGGAAACACCATATATTTT. This codes for CASNPPGQSTGNTIYF. V is TRBV2 and J is TRBJ1-3; 7 nucleotides agree with TRBD1. The CDR3 is 16 residues long. Germline loops: CDR1 SNHLY, CDR2 FYNNEI. V lost 7 bases and J lost 2; bases outside the gene matches: 11.